These 27 T cell receptor beta chains were sequenced from one sample in a study of blood T cell repertoires in COVID-19. The method was immunoSEQ multiplex PCR; TCRdb's version includes in-frame clones alone and lacks a portion of them. This table has almost 80,000 clones, about four fifths appearing once. What was sequenced was peripheral blood. The receptors here all came from a woman in her sixties or seventies with acute or convalescent COVID-19.

The gene calls are TRBV14 and TRBJ2-1; perhaps TRBD1 as D (5 bases). Germline CDR1 reads SGHDN; CDR2 reads FVKESK. Trimming took 1 base from V and 14 from J, leaving 15 bases between them. This CDR3 has 13 amino acids. The CDR3 loop is CASSQAGSYSKFF. CDR3 nucleotide sequence: TGTGCCAGCAGCCAAGCAGGGTCGTACAGCAAGTTCTTC. The whole variable domain, filled in from reference TRBV14 and TRBJ2-1, reads EAGVTQFPSHSVIEKGQTVTLRCDPISGHDNLYWYRRVMGKEIKFLLHFVKESKQDESGMPNNRFLAERTGGTYSTLKVQPAELEDSGVYFCASSQAGSYSKFFGPGTRLTVL.

The CDR3 reads CASSIVGTGYNEQFF. The CDR3 nucleotides read TGTGCCAGTAGTATAGTGGGGACAGGCTACAATGAGCAGTTCTTC. The chain combines TRBV19 with TRBJ2-1; 8 bases map to TRBD1. Germline CDR1 LNHDA, CDR2 SQIVND (reference sequence). The CDR3 extends over 15 amino acids. Trimming took 1 base from V and 3 from J; bases not matched to a gene: 2.

The V and J genes are TRBV11-3 and TRBJ2-5; the match to TRBD1 covers 10 bases. Unmatched junction bases numbered 3, after V lost 3 bases and J lost 2 bases. CDR1 SGHNT and CDR2 YENEEA come from the germline V gene. This CDR3 spans 15 amino acids. DNA of the CDR3: TGTGCCAGCAGCTTCGGGACAGGGGAGCAAGAGACCCAGTACTTC. Translating gives CASSFGTGEQETQYF.

The genes are TRBV19 and TRBJ2-1, with 7 bases lining up with TRBD2. CDR1 and CDR2 (germline): LNHDA, SQIVND (reference sequence). Germline trimming cut 3 bases from V and 0 bases from J; bases unmatched to any gene: 14. The CDR3 has 19 residues. CDR3 region: CASSIARPSGLSSYNEQFF. CDR3 nucleotides: TGTGCCAGTAGTATCGCCCGTCCTAGCGGCCTGAGCTCCTACAATGAGCAGTTCTTC.

In this sample, this clone turned up a few times. The chain joins TRBV6-6 to TRBJ1-5; the D gene is possibly TRBD1 (6 bases). Germline CDR1 and CDR2: MNHNY and SVGAGI (reference sequence). Trimming took off 6 bases at V and 1 base at J, with 13 bases between the two ends. The CDR3 has 15 amino acids. The chain's CDR3 is CASSNRVASNQPQHF. The DNA for the CDR3 is TGTGCCAGCAGCAACAGGGTTGCGAGCAATCAGCCCCAGCATTTT.

This clone was counted once. The chain joins TRBV3-1 (or the pseudogene TRBV3-2) to TRBJ2-1, with D possibly being TRBD2 (6 bases). V lost 4 bases and J 0 bases, leaving 25 bases between the germline ends. The CDR3 runs to 20 residues. Germline lookup yields CDR1 LGHDT and CDR2 YNNKEL (reference sequence). CDR3 in DNA: TGTGCCAGCAGCCGAGTGTCGGGAGATCTTAACGGGAGCTCCTACAATGAGCAGTTCTTC. Protein: CASSRVSGDLNGSSYNEQFF.

The rearrangement joins TRBV5-1 to TRBJ1-2; tentatively, D is TRBD1 (5 bases). This CDR3 has 15 amino acids. V dropped 0 bases and J dropped 6 bases, with 15 bases sitting between them. The germline V gene encodes CDR1 SGHRS and CDR2 YFSETQ. For the CDR3, the DNA is TGCGCCAGCAGCTTGGTTATCTCCGCGGACAATGGCTACACCTTC. Translating gives CASSLVISADNGYTF.

This clone was recorded once. DNA of the CDR3: TGTGCCAGTAGTATAGAGGGGACTAGGACCAATGAGCAGTTCTTC. The encoded protein is CASSIEGTRTNEQFF. The rearrangement joins TRBV19 to TRBJ2-1; 8 bases align to TRBD2. V gave up 0 bases and J gave up 6 bases; unmatched junction bases: 4. Germline CDR1 reads LNHDA; CDR2 reads SQIVND (reference sequence). This CDR3 has 15 amino acids. The whole variable domain, remainder taken from reference TRBV19 and TRBJ2-1, is DGGITQSPKYLFRKEGQNVTLSCEQNLNHDAMYWYRQDPGQGLRLIYYSQIVNDFQKGDIAEGYSVSREKKESFPLTVTSAQKNPTAFYLCASSIEGTRTNEQFFGPGTRLTVL.

The chain couples TRBV5-4 to TRBJ1-2; 7 bases are shared with TRBD1. Germline CDR1 and CDR2: SGHNT and YYREEE (reference sequence). Trimming removed 4 bases from V and 3 bases from J; junction bases left unmatched: 15. The CDR3 is 17 residues long. CDR3: CASSPEIDRALDYGYTF. The CDR3 coding sequence is TGTGCCAGCAGCCCGGAAATCGACAGGGCGCTAGACTATGGCTACACCTTC.

The chain combines TRBV25-1 with TRBJ1-2; a possible D gene is TRBD1 (5 bases). This CDR3 is 15 amino acids long. Germline values: CDR1 MGHDK, CDR2 SYGVNS. V lost 0 bases and J 4 bases, leaving 12 bases between the germline ends. The CDR3 region has the DNA TGTGCCAGCAGTGAATATTCAGGGAACGGCTATGGCTACACCTTC. Protein product: CASSEYSGNGYGYTF.

The rearrangement links TRBV3-1 (or the pseudogene TRBV3-2) to TRBJ1-6; no definite D call. The CDR3 has 15 amino acids. The germline V gene encodes CDR1 LGHDT and CDR2 YNNKEL (reference sequence). V dropped 6 bases and J dropped 5 bases, with 14 bases sitting between them. Here the CDR3 DNA reads TGTGCCAGCAGGGACGCGGGAAGAAATAATTCACCCCTCCACTTT. Its translation is CASRDAGRNNSPLHF.

Worth noting for this clone: An end of the junction differs from the germline gene, which may be a read error. The chain joins TRBV28 to TRBJ2-5; TRBD2 is a possible D gene (6 bases). The CDR3 covers 20 residues. CDR1 MDHEN and CDR2 SYDVKM come from the germline V gene. This CDR3 is CASNPAFPHLQTSGQGTQYF. CDR3 bases: TGTGCCAGCAACCCAGCGTTCCCCCACCTACAGACTAGTGGGCAAGGGACCCAGTACTTC. Supplemented by reference TRBV28 and TRBJ2-5, the full variable domain reads DVKVTQSSRYLVKRTGEKVFLECVQDMDHENMFWYRQDPGLGLRLIYFSYDVKMKEKGDIPEGYSVSREKKERFSLILESASTNQTSMYLCASNPAFPHLQTSGQGTQYFGPGTRLLVL.

The genes are TRBV6-5 and TRBJ2-7; perhaps TRBD2 as D (6 bases). Trimming left V 2 bases short and J 5 bases short, with 13 bases between. CDR1 is MNHEY and CDR2 is SVGAGI in the germline V gene. The CDR3 sequence is 14 residues long. The CDR3 DNA follows: TGTGCCAGCAGTTACGGAGGGGCTAGTGACGAGCAGTACTTC. It specifies CASSYGGASDEQYF.

This clone has a handful of counts. As DNA, the CDR3 is TGTGCCAGCAGCTTATTAAGCGGGAGGGGGAATGAGCAGTTCTTC. It translates to CASSLLSGRGNEQFF. V usage is TRBV11-1 and J usage is TRBJ2-1, with 10 bases matching TRBD2. The germline V gene encodes CDR1 SGHAT and CDR2 FQDESV (reference sequence). Germline trimming cut 2 bases from V and 7 bases from J; bases unmatched to any gene: 5. The CDR3 is made up of 15 amino acids.

The chain carries TRBV12-3 or TRBV12-4 and TRBJ1-4, with no clear D. The germline V and J ends were trimmed by 5 bases and 7 bases, with 11 bases remaining between them. This CDR3 region has 13 residues. The CDR3 DNA sequence: TGTGCCAGCAGTAAGTCGGGAGGTGAAAAACTGTTTTTT. Protein sequence: CASSKSGGEKLFF.

The chain combines TRBV19 with TRBJ2-4; the match to TRBD1 covers 9 bases. Germline V gene data show CDR1 as LNHDA and CDR2 as SQIVND (reference sequence). The CDR3 is made up of 17 amino acids. V was pared by 5 bases and J by 0 bases, with 8 bases of the junction left unmatched. The CDR3 DNA reads TGTGCCAGTAGTCCGGACAGGGGATTCTTAGCCAAAAACATTCAGTACTTC. Its protein product is CASSPDRGFLAKNIQYF.

The rearrangement joins TRBV3-1 (or the pseudogene TRBV3-2) to TRBJ2-7; no clear D. This CDR3 spans 11 amino acids. The V end lost 7 bases, the J end lost 0 bases, and 4 bases lay between the germline ends. The germline CDR1 and CDR2 sequences are LGHDT and YNNKEL (reference sequence). CDR3: CASTNSYEQYF. The CDR3 DNA reads as TGTGCCAGCACCAACTCCTACGAGCAGTACTTC.

The chain uses TRBV3-1 (or the pseudogene TRBV3-2) and TRBJ2-4, with TRBD1 as a possible D gene (6 bases). In germline, CDR1 is LGHDT, CDR2 YNNKEL (reference sequence). The CDR3 extends over 20 amino acids. Trimming stripped 0 bases from V and 1 base from J, with 22 bases between. The CDR3 loop is CASSQDPWPNREFAKNIQYF. As DNA, the CDR3 is TGTGCCAGCAGCCAAGATCCGTGGCCAAACAGGGAGTTCGCCAAAAACATTCAGTACTTC.

The chain combines TRBV3-1 (or the pseudogene TRBV3-2) with TRBJ2-7, with a tentative D call TRBD2 (6 bases). CDR3 size: 16 residues. V gave up 0 bases and J gave up 6 bases, with 18 bases separating them. The germline gives CDR1 LGHDT, CDR2 YNNKEL (reference sequence). CDR3: CASSQDWRERQSEQYF. Here the CDR3 DNA reads TGTGCCAGCAGCCAAGATTGGCGGGAACGGCAAAGCGAGCAGTACTTC.

The J gene is TRBJ1-5, the V gene TRBV6-4; no definite D call. This CDR3 spans 17 amino acids. Trimming cost V 7 bases and J 3 bases, with 22 bases left between them. Germline CDR1 MRHNA, CDR2 SNTAGT. CDR3 coding DNA: TGTGCCAGCACCCACAGAAGTGAACGACCCAACAATCAGCCCCAGCATTTT. This codes for CASTHRSERPNNQPQHF.

The gene calls are TRBV6-5 and TRBJ2-7, with 8 bases identical to TRBD2. The CDR3 is 16 amino acids. From germline, CDR1 is MNHEY and CDR2 SVGAGI. V trimming: 2 bases; J trimming: 3 bases; junction bases outside the gene matches: 9. In nucleotides, the CDR3 is TGTGCCAGCAGTTACCGCCTAGCGGGTCAGGGCTACGAGCAGTACTTC. Translating gives CASSYRLAGQGYEQYF.

The chain links TRBV20-1 to TRBJ1-1; D unclear. Germline CDR1 is DFQATT and CDR2 is SNEGSKA (reference sequence). The V gene lost 3 bases and the J gene lost 11 bases, with 13 bases spanning the gap. CDR3 size: 11 residues. The CDR3 loop reads CSASRPAGAFF. CDR3 bases: TGCAGTGCTAGCCGCCCTGCGGGGGCTTTCTTT.

This sequence joins TRBV5-1 and TRBJ1-1, with D perhaps TRBD1 (5 bases). Trimming stripped 0 bases from V and 3 bases from J, with 12 bases between. The CDR3 runs to 15 residues. Germline V gene data show CDR1 as SGHRS and CDR2 as YFSETQ. The CDR3 is CASSLDGGGHTEAFF. The CDR3, as DNA: TGCGCCAGCAGCTTGGACGGGGGTGGTCACACTGAAGCTTTCTTT.

The chain is built from TRBV7-3 and TRBJ2-1, with D possibly matching TRBD2 (6 bases). The ends were cut back, 5 bases at V and 1 base at J, with 12 bases in the middle. From germline, CDR1 is SGHTA and CDR2 FQGTGA. The CDR3 consists of 15 residues. The CDR3 reads CASSRQGGSYNEQFF. The CDR3 DNA is TGTGCCAGCAGCCGACAAGGAGGGTCCTACAATGAGCAGTTCTTC.

The gene calls are TRBV19 and TRBJ1-5; D may be TRBD1 (5 bases). The CDR3 totals 15 residues. Between the trimmed V and J ends, which lost 5 bases and 0 bases, there was a span of 11 bases. Germline CDR1 reads LNHDA; CDR2 reads SQIVND (reference sequence). The CDR3 reads CASSYRRDSNQPQHF. CDR3 in DNA: TGTGCCAGTAGTTACAGGAGAGATAGCAATCAGCCCCAGCATTTT.

This chain links TRBV28 with TRBJ1-5; TRBD1 agrees at 7 bases. The CDR3 has 18 amino acids. Germline V gene sequence: CDR1 MDHEN, CDR2 SYDVKM. The V segment lost 5 bases and the J segment 0 bases; nucleotides outside the gene matches: 13. As DNA, the CDR3 is TGTGCCAGCAGTCCCCAACGGGACAGTGGTTATAGCAATCAGCCCCAGCATTTT. It specifies CASSPQRDSGYSNQPQHF.

This chain connects TRBV5-1 to TRBJ2-7; 10 bases agree with TRBD2. V trimming: 0 bases; J trimming: 3 bases; junction bases outside the gene matches: 12. Germline V gives CDR1 SGHRS, CDR2 YFSETQ. This CDR3 is 18 amino acids long. The CDR3 spells CASSLAPSGSISVYEQYF. The CDR3 nucleotides are TGCGCCAGCAGCTTGGCCCCTAGCGGGAGTATTTCCGTCTACGAGCAGTACTTC.